Sequencing of this T cell receptor beta chain was carried out in a study of cytomegalovirus exposure and HLA in healthy donors. This clone showed up just a few times. The antigen is undetermined. Points from the study as a whole: A later analysis linked a missense DCLRE1C variant to TCR beta V- and J-gene trimming. Sequences of the TCR beta chain were said to predict the HLA-A and HLA-B alleles of most subjects accurately.

All the people who gave samples were healthy bone marrow donors. The primer mix had 60 Vbeta and 13 Jbeta primers. TCRdb's copy holds only in-frame clones and misses some; the assay was immunoSEQ multiplex PCR. The table records 150,000 or so clones, 60% to 85% of them present only once. Germline-derived CDR1 and CDR2 are SEHNR and FQNEAQ (reference sequence). The CDR3 consists of 17 residues. V lost 1 base, J lost 2 bases, and 8 bases stayed unmatched. The source material was PBMCs. The origin of this receptor is a man in his forties in good health and CMV-seropositive. The V and J genes are TRBV7-9 and TRBJ2-3; 8 bases match TRBD2. CDR3 DNA sequence: TGTGCCAGCAGCTTAGGGGCACTAGCGGACCACACAGATACGCAGTATTTT. Amino acids: CASSLGALADHTDTQYF.